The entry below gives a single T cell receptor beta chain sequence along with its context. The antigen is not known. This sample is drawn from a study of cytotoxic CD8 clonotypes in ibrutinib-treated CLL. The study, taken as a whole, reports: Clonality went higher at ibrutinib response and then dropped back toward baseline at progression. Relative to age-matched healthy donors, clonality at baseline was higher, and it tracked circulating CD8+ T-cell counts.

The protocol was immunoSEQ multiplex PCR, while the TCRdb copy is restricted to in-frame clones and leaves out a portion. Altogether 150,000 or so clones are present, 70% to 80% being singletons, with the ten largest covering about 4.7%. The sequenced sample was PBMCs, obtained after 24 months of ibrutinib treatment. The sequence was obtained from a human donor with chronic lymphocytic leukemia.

The CDR3 here is CASSIPQGANYGYTF. CDR3 bases: TGTGCCAGTAGTATTCCCCAGGGGGCCAACTATGGCTACACCTTC. The rearrangement links TRBV19 to TRBJ1-2; 8 bases are shared with TRBD1. The length of the CDR3 is 15 residues. Germline V gene lookup returns CDR1 LNHDA and CDR2 SQIVND (reference sequence). V lost 3 bases to trimming and J lost 2 bases; unmatched junction nucleotides: 5.